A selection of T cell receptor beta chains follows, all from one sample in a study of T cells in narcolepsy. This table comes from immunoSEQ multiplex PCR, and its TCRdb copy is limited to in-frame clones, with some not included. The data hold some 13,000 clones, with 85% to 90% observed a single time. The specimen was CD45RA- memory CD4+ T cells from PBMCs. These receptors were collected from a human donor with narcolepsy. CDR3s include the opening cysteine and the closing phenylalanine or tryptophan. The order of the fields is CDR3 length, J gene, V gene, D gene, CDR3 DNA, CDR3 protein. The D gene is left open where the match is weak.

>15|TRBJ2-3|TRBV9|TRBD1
TGTGCCAGCAGCGTAGCTCCCAGGGGACAGGATACGCAGTATTTT
CASSVAPRGQDTQYF
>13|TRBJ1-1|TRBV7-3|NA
TGTGCCAGCAGCCGAGGGGGATCCACTGAAGCTTTCTTT
CASSRGGSTEAFF
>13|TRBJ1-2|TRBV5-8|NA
TGTGCCAGCAGCTACAATGCTAACTATGGCTACACCTTC
CASSYNANYGYTF
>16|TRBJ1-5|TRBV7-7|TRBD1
TGTGCCCCCTTCCATGGACAGGTCGATAGCAATCAGCCCCAGCATTTT
CAPFHGQVDSNQPQHF
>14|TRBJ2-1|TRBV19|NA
TGTGCCAGTAGCGCACGGGATTACTACAATGAGCAGTTCTTC
CASSARDYYNEQFF
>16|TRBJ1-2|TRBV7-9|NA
TGTGCCAGCAGCTTAGCGCTCCGGACAACTATGGATGGCTACACCTTC
CASSLALRTTMDGYTF
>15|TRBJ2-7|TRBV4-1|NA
TGCGCCAGCAGCCAAGATCCTACTACTACCTACGAGCAGTACTTC
CASSQDPTTTYEQYF
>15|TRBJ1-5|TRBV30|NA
TGTGCCTGGAGTGTACGGACTAATAGCAATCAGCCCCAGCATTTT
CAWSVRTNSNQPQHF
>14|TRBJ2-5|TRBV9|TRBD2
TGTGCCAGCAGCGCGGGACTAGCGGGAGAGACCCAGTACTTC
CASSAGLAGETQYF
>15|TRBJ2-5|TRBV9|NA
TGTGCCAGCAGCGCTGTGGGTAGCGGCCAAGAGACCCAGTACTTC
CASSAVGSGQETQYF
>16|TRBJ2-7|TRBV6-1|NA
TGTGCCAGCAGTGAAGTACAGTGGCAGGGCAAGAACGAGCAGTACTTC
CASSEVQWQGKNEQYF
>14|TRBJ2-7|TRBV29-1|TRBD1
TGCAGCGTAACAAGCCGACAGGGGGCCTACGAGCAGTACTTC
CSVTSRQGAYEQYF
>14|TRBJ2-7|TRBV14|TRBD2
TGTGCCAGCAGCCAGGGACTAGCAGCCTACGAGCAGTACTTC
CASSQGLAAYEQYF
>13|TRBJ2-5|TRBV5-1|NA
TGCGCCAGCAAGCCCGCGGGCCAAGAGACCCAGTACTTC
CASKPAGQETQYF
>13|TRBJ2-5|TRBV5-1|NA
TGCGCCAGCAGCGGTTCTAGCGAAGAGACCCAGTACTTC
CASSGSSEETQYF
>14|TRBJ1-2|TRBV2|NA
TGTGCCAGCAAACTCCTCGACAGAATCTATGGCTACACCTTC
CASKLLDRIYGYTF